This TCR beta chain emerged from a study of T cell responses to AZD1222 COVID-19 vaccine. General study results and limits: In a largely white British group with more females than males, clonal diversity was possibly underestimated. Repertoires were obtained solely post-peak T cell response. Only a handful of people who got AZD1222 tested seropositive at baseline. Two AZD1222 administrations were followed by greater Spike-specific TCR breadth and depth.

The method was immunoSEQ multiplex PCR; TCRdb's version includes in-frame clones alone and lacks a portion of them. The table records 95,000 to 130,000 clones, just over 85% of them present only once. As concerns this clone: The antigen is undetermined. This sample includes further DNA sequences coding for the same CDR3.

The ends were cut back, 7 bases at V and 1 base at J, with 10 bases in the middle. Germline loops: CDR1 MNHEY, CDR2 SVGAGI. The CDR3 consists of 13 residues. This clonotype originated in an adult in good health. The chain links TRBV6-5 to TRBJ2-5; D is possibly TRBD1 (6 bases). The input for sequencing was peripheral blood, taken on day 0 of AZD1222 vaccination. The chain's CDR3 is CASTGQPQETQYF. In DNA form, the CDR3 reads TGTGCCAGCACCGGACAGCCCCAAGAGACCCAGTACTTC.